The T cell receptor (beta chain) under discussion was sequenced for a study of T cell changes during pregnancy in multiple sclerosis. Here immunoSEQ multiplex PCR was the method, and the copy in TCRdb shows in-frame clones only, minus some. The data show around 92,000 clones, with about 94% seen just once and 2% to 2.5% held by the top ten. Unmatched junction bases numbered 13, after V lost 0 bases and J lost 5 bases. CDR3 length: 17 residues. The germline CDR1 and CDR2 sequences are SGHTS and YDEGEE. The sequenced sample was peripheral blood, obtained in the third trimester of pregnancy. V and J are TRBV5-8 and TRBJ1-1, with 7 bases identical to TRBD1. The clonotype was recovered from a female donor with multiple sclerosis, enrolled in a pregnancy study. The CDR3 DNA sequence: TGTGCCAGCAGCTTGGCCTTAAAGGACAGGTGGGGTACTGAAGCTTTCTTT. Protein sequence: CASSLALKDRWGTEAFF.